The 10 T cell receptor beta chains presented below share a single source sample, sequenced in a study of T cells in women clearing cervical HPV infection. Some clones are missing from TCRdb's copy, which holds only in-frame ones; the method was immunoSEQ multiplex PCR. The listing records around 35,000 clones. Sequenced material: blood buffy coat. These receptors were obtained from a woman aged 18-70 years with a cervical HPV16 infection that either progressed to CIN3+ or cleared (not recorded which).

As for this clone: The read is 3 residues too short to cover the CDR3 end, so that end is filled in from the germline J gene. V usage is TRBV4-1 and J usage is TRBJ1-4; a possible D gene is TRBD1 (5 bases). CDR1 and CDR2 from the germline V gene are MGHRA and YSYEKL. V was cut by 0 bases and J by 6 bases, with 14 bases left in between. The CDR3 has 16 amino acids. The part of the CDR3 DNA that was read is TGCGCCAGCAGCCAAGAAGGGCAGGGTTGGGATGAAAAA. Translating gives CASSQEGQGWDEK. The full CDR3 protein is CASSQEGQGWDEKLFF.

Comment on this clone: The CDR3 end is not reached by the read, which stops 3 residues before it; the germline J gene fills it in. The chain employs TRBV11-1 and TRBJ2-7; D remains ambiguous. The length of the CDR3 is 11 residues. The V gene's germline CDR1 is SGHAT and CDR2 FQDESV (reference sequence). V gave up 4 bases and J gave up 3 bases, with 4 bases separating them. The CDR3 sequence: CASSYYYEQYF. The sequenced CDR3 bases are TGTGCCAGCAGCTACTACTACGAG.

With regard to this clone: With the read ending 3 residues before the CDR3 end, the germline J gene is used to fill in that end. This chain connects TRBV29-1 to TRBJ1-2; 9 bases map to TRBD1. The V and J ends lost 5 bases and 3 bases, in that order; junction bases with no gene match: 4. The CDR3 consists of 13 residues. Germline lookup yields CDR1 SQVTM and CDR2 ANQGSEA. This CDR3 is CSVNTGGYYGYTF. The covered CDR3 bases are TGCAGCGTTAATACAGGGGGCTACTATGGC. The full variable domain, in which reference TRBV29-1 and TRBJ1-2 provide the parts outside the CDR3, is SAVISQKPSRDICQRGTSLTIQCQVDSQVTMMFWYRQQPGQSLTLIATANQGSEATYESGFVIDKFPISRPNLTFSTLTVSNMSPEDSSIYLCSVNTGGYYGYTFGSGTRLTVV.

CDR3 sequence: CASSIGDSLISYGYTF. Partial CDR3 DNA: TGTGCCAGTAGTATAGGGGACAGTCTAATTAGCTATGGC. The chain uses TRBV19 and TRBJ1-2; 7 bases align to TRBD1. The read halts 3 residues ahead of the CDR3 end, with the missing end drawn from the germline J gene. The CDR3 loop spans 16 amino acids. Germline assignment: CDR1 LNHDA and CDR2 SQIVND (reference sequence). The V gene end was trimmed by 1 base and the J gene end by 4 bases; junction bases not matched to a gene: 9.

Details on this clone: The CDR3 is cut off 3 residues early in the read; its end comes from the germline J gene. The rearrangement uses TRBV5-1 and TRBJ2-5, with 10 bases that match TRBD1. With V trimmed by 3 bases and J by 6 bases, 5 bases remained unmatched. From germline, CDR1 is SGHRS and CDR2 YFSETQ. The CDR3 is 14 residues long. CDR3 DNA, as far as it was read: TGCGCCAGCAGCTCGACAGGGGGCGCGAAGACC. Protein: CASSSTGGAKT. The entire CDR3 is CASSSTGGAKTQYF.

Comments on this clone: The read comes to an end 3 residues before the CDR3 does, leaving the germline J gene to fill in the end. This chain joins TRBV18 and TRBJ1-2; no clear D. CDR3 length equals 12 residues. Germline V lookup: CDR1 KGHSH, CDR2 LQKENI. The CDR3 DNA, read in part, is TGTGCCAGCTCACGCGCGTCCTACGAC. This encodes CASSRASYD. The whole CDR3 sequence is CASSRASYDYTF.

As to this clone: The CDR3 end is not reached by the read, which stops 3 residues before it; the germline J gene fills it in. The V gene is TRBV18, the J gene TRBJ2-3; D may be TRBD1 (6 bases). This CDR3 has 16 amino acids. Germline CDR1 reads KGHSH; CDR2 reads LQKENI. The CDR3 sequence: CASSPTNRESSQPQYF. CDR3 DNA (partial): TGTGCCAGCTCACCCACAAACAGGGAATCAAGTCAGCCG.

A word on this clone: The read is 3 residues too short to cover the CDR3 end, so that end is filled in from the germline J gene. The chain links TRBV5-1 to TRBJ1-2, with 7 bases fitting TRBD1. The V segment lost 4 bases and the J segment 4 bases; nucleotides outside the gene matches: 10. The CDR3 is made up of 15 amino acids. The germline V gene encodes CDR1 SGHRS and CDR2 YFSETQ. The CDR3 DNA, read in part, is TGCGCCAGCAGCCAGAATCGGGGACAGTCCTATGGC. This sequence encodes CASSQNRGQSYG. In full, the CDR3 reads CASSQNRGQSYGYTF. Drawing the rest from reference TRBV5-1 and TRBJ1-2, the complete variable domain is KAGVTQTPRYLIKTRGQQVTLSCSPISGHRSVSWYQQTPGQGLQFLFEYFSETQRNKGNFPGRFSGRQFSNSRSEMNVSTLELGDSALYLCASSQNRGQSYGYTFGSGTRLTVV.

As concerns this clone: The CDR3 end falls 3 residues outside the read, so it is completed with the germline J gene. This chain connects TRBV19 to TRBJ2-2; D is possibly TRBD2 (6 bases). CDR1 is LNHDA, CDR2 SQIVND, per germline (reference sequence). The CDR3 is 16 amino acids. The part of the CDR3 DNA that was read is TGTGCCAGTACGCGGGGCGGAAGCTCCTATAATTCACCG. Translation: CASTRGGSSYNSP. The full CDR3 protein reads CASTRGGSSYNSPLFF.

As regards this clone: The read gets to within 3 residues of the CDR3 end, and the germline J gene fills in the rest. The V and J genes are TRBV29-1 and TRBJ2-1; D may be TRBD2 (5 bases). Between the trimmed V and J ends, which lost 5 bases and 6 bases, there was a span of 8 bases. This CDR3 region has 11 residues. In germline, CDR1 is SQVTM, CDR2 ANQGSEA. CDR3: CSVLLANEQFF. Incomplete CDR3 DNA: TGCAGCGTTCTTCTAGCCAATGAG.